The clone carrying this TCR beta chain was seen a handful of times. What it binds is not known. Using unique molecular identifiers, the investigators prepared the TCRbeta library. TCRdb used MiXCR to reprocess the PCR reads, holding one entry per CDR3 protein. Among approximately 210,000 distinct CDR3 sequences, 17% were seen once, and the ten largest hold roughly two fifths. The sample is drawn from a study of T-cell reconstitution after alpha-beta-depleted transplantation in children. General study findings and limits: Several hundred expanded graft clones reportedly were the source of alpha-beta T cells about two months after transplant. T-cell counts and diversity at one year post-transplant came mainly from newly produced T cells. Surviving recipient T cells and thymic progenitors produced the high day-60 TCRbeta diversity seen in some patients.

There are 18 residues in the CDR3. The V segment lost 2 bases and the J segment 1 base; nucleotides outside the gene matches: 8. Germline assignment: CDR1 SNHLY and CDR2 FYNNEI. This receptor was identified in a male patient between 2 and 15 years old who had a stem cell transplant for acute lymphoblastic leukemia, so the T cells may come from the graft donor. The rearrangement joins TRBV2 to TRBJ2-1, with 10 bases that match TRBD2. The material sequenced was PBMCs, mostly from graft donor cells, taken 360 days after TCRalphabeta/CD19-depleted stem cell transplant. CDR3 in amino acids: CASSERSLAGVSYNEQFF. The CDR3 DNA is TGTGCCAGCAGTGAACGTAGTCTAGCGGGGGTATCCTACAATGAGCAGTTCTTC.